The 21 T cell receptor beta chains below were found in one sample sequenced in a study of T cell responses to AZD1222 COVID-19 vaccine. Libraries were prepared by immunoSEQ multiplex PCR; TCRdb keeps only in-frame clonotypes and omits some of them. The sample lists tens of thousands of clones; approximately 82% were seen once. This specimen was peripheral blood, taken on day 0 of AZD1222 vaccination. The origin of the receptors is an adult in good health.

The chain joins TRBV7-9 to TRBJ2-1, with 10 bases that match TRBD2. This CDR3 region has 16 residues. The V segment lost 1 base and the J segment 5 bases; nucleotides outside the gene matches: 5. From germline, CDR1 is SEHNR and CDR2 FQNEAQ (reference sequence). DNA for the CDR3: TGTGCCAGCAGCTTAGGTACGGGACTAGCGAACAATGAGCAGTTCTTC. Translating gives CASSLGTGLANNEQFF. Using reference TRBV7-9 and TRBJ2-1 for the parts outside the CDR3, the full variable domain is DTGVSQNPRHKITKRGQNVTFRCDPISEHNRLYWYRQTLGQGPEFLTYFQNEAQLEKSRLLSDRFSAERPKGSFSTLEIQRTEQGDSAMYLCASSLGTGLANNEQFFGPGTRLTVL.

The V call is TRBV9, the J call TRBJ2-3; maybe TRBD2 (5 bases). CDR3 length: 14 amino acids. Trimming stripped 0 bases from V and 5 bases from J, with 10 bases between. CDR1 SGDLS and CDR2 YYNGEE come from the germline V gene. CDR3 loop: CASSVGTLEDTQYF. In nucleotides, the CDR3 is TGTGCCAGCAGCGTAGGGACTCTCGAAGATACGCAGTATTTT.

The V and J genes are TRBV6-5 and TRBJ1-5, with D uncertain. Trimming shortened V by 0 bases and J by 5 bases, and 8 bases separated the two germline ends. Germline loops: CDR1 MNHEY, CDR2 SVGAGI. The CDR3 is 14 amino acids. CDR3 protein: CASSYSSSYQPQHF. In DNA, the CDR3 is TGTGCCAGCAGTTACTCTAGCAGCTATCAGCCCCAGCATTTT.

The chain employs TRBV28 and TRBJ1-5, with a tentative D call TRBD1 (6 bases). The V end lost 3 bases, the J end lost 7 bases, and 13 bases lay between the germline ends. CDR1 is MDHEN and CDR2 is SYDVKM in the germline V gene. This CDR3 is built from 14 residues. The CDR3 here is CASSFLSGEQPQHF. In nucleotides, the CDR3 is TGTGCCAGCAGTTTTTTATCAGGGGAGCAGCCCCAGCATTTT.

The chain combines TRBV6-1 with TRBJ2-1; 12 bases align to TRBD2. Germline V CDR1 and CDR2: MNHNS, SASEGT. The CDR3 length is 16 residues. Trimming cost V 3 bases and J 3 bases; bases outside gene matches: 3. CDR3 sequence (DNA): TGTGCCAGCAGTGATCTAGCGGGAGGGCTCTACAATGAGCAGTTCTTC. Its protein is CASSDLAGGLYNEQFF.

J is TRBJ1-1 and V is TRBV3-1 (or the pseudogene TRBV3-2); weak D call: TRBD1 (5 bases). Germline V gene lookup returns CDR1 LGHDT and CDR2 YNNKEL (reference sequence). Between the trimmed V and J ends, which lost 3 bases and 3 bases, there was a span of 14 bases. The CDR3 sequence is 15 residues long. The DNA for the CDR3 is TGTGCCAGCAGCCACCGTCATAAAGGGGACACTGAAGCTTTCTTT. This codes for CASSHRHKGDTEAFF.

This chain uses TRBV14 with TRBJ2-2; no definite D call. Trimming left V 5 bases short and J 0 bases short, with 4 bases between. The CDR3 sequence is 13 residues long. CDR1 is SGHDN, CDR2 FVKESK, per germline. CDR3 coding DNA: TGTGCCAGCAGCTCTTCGAACACCGGGGAGCTGTTTTTT. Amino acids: CASSSSNTGELFF.

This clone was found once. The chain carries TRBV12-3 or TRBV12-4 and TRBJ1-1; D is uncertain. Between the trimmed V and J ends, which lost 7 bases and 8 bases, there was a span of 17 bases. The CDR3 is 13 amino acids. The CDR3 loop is CASTKVEWGEAFF. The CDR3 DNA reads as TGTGCCAGCACCAAGGTAGAGTGGGGAGAAGCTTTCTTT.

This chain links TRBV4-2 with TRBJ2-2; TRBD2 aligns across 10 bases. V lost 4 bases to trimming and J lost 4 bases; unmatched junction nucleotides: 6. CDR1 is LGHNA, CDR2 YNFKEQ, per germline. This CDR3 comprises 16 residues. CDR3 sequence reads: CASSLIAGGVTGELFF. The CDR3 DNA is TGTGCCAGCAGCCTAATAGCGGGAGGTGTCACCGGGGAGCTGTTTTTT.

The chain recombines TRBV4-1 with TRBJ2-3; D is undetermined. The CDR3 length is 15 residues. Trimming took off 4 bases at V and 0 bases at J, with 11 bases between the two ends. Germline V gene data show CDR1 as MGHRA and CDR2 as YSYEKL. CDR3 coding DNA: TGCGCCAGCAGCCTCAAAATAGTAAGCACAGATACGCAGTATTTT. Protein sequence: CASSLKIVSTDTQYF.

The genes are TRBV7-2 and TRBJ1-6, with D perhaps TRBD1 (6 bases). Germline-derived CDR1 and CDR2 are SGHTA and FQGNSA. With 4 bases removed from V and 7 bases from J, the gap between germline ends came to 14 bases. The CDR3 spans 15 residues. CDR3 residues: CASSSPGQRNSPLHF. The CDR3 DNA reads TGTGCCAGCAGCTCCCCTGGACAGCGGAATTCACCCCTCCACTTT. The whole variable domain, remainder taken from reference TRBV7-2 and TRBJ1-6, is GAGVSQSPSNKVTEKGKDVELRCDPISGHTALYWYRQSLGQGLEFLIYFQGNSAPDKSGLPSDRFSAERTGGSVSTLTIQRTQQEDSAVYLCASSSPGQRNSPLHFGNGTRLTVT.

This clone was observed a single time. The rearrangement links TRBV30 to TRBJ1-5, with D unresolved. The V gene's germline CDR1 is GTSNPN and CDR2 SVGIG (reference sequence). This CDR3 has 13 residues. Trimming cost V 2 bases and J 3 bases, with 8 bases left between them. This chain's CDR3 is CAWSRQNNQPQHF. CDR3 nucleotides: TGTGCCTGGAGTCGGCAGAACAATCAGCCCCAGCATTTT. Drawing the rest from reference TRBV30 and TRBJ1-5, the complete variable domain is SQTIHQWPATLVQPVGSPLSLECTVEGTSNPNLYWYRQAAGRGLQLLFYSVGIGQISSEVPQNLSASRPQDRQFILSSKKLLLSDSGFYLCAWSRQNNQPQHFGDGTRLSIL.

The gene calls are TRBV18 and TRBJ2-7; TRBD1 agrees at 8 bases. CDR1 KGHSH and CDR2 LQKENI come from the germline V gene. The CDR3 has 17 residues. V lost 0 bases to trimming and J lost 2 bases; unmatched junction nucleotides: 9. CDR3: CASSPPYRDRSTYEQYF. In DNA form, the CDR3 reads TGTGCCAGCTCACCACCTTACCGGGACAGGAGTACCTACGAGCAGTACTTC.

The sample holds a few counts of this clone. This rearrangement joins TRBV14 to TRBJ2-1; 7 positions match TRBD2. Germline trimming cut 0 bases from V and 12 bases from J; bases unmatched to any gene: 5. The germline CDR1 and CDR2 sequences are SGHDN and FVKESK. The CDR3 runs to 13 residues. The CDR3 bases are TGTGCCAGCAGCCAAGAACGCGGGAGAGGGCAGTTCTTC. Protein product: CASSQERGRGQFF. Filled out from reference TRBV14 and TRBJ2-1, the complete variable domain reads EAGVTQFPSHSVIEKGQTVTLRCDPISGHDNLYWYRRVMGKEIKFLLHFVKESKQDESGMPNNRFLAERTGGTYSTLKVQPAELEDSGVYFCASSQERGRGQFFGPGTRLTVL.

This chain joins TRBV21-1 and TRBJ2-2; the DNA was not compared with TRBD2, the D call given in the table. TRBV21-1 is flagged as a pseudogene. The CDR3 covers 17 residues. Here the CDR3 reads CASTRGGRSRNTGELFF. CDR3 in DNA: TGTGCCAGCACGCGAGGCGGGAGGTCCCGGAACACCGGGGAGCTGTTTTTT.

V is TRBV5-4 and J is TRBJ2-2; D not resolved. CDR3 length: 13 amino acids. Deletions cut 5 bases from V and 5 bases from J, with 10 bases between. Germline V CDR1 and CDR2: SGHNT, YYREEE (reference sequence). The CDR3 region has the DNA TGTGCCAGCAGTAGGCCCCCTACCGGGGAGCTGTTTTTT. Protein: CASSRPPTGELFF.

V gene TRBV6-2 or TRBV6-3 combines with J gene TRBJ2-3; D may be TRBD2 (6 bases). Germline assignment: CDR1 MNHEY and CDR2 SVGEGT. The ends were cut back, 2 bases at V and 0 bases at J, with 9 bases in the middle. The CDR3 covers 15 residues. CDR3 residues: CASSYAGLSTDTQYF. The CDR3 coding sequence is TGTGCCAGCAGTTACGCGGGACTTAGCACAGATACGCAGTATTTT.

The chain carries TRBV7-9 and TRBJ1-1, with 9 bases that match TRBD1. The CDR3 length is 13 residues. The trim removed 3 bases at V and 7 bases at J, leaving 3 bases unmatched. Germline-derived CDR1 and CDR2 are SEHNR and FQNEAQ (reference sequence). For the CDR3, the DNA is TGTGCCAGCAGCTTGGGACAGGGTTTTGAAGCTTTCTTT. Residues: CASSLGQGFEAFF.

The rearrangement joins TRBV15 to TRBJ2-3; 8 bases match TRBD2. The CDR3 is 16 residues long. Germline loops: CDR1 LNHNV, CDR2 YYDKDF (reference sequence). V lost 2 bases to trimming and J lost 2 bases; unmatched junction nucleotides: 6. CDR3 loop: CATSRHGLAATDTQYF. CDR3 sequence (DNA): TGTGCCACCAGCAGACACGGACTAGCCGCCACAGATACGCAGTATTTT.

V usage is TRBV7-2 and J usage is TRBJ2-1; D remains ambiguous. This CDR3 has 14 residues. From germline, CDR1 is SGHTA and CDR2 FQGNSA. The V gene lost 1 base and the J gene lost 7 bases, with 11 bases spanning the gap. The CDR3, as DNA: TGTGCCAGCAGCTTAGACTCCCCTCGGAATGAGCAGTTCTTC. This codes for CASSLDSPRNEQFF.

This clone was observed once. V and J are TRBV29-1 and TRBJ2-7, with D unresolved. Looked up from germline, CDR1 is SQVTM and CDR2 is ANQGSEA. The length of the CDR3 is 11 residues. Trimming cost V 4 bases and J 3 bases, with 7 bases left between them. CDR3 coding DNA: TGCAGCGTTGTCATCGGCTACGAGCAGTACTTC. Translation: CSVVIGYEQYF.